A single sample is the source of the 17 T cell receptor beta chains below, sequenced in a study of response to subunit inactivated influenza vaccine. TCRdb itself ran the RT-PCR reads through MiXCR, one entry per CDR3 protein. The sample consists of approximately 530,000 distinct CDR3 sequences, 6% to 9% of them appearing once. Here the sequenced sample was PBMCs from blood, taken 23 months after vaccination. The receptor set was obtained from a man aged 50 to 75 who received an inactivated influenza vaccine.

This clonotype was found many times. V gene TRBV30 combines with J gene TRBJ2-2, with 9 bases that match TRBD2. From germline, CDR1 is GTSNPN and CDR2 SVGIG (reference sequence). The CDR3 has 15 residues. The trim removed 3 bases at V and 6 bases at J, leaving 8 bases unmatched. The CDR3 DNA reads as TGTGCCTGGAGCCCACGGACTAGCGTCTCCGGGGAGCTGTTTTTT. Protein: CAWSPRTSVSGELFF.

This clonotype has a count of ten or more. The J gene is TRBJ2-4, the V gene TRBV20-1, with no clear D. Trimming left V 5 bases short and J 1 base short, with 18 bases between. Per germline, CDR1 DFQATT and CDR2 SNEGSKA (reference sequence). This CDR3 is built from 16 residues. CDR3 sequence reads: CSASRLDPSAKNIQYF. The CDR3 DNA follows: TGCAGTGCTTCTAGACTGGATCCCAGCGCCAAAAACATTCAGTACTTC.

This clonotype was detected many times. The rearrangement joins TRBV4-2 to TRBJ2-5, with a possible D match to TRBD2 (6 bases). This CDR3 has 15 amino acids. Germline lookup yields CDR1 LGHNA and CDR2 YNFKEQ. The V end lost 1 base, the J end lost 5 bases, and 14 bases lay between the germline ends. The CDR3 sequence is CASSQAGEESETQYF. Written as DNA, the CDR3 is TGTGCCAGCAGCCAAGCGGGAGAGGAGTCGGAGACCCAGTACTTC.

This clonotype was recorded a few times. The chain uses TRBV6-1 and TRBJ2-1; either TRBD1 or TRBD2 may supply D (6 bases each). The V end lost 1 base, the J end lost 2 bases, and 9 bases lay between the germline ends. CDR1 and CDR2 from the germline V gene are MNHNS and SASEGT. The CDR3 has 15 residues. CDR3 nucleotides: TGTGCCAGCAGTGAAGTCGGGGGCACCTACAATGAGCAGTTCTTC. Amino acid sequence: CASSEVGGTYNEQFF.

The sample holds a few counts of this clonotype. The chain combines TRBV20-1 with TRBJ2-1, with 8 positions matching TRBD1. Germline CDR1 DFQATT, CDR2 SNEGSKA (reference sequence). Losses at the gene ends were 3 bases for V and 12 bases for J; bases not matched to a gene: 4. The CDR3 has 11 amino acids. The CDR3 reads CSASPGTGQFF. DNA for the CDR3: TGCAGTGCTAGCCCTGGGACAGGGCAGTTCTTC.

This clonotype was seen many times. CDR3 protein: CSAPAGVNEQFF. CDR3 coding DNA: TGCAGTGCTCCCGCGGGAGTCAATGAGCAGTTCTTC. The V call is TRBV20-1, the J call TRBJ2-1; 7 bases agree with TRBD2. Germline CDR1 DFQATT, CDR2 SNEGSKA (reference sequence). Trimming at V came to 5 bases and at J to 6 bases, leaving 4 bases not matched to a gene. The CDR3 contains 12 residues.

This clonotype came up a few times. The CDR3 region is CASSPQRTGEAFF. The CDR3 DNA reads as TGCGCCAGCAGCCCGCAAAGGACGGGGGAAGCTTTCTTT. The chain joins TRBV5-1 to TRBJ1-1; D call uncertain. Germline V lookup: CDR1 SGHRS, CDR2 YFSETQ. Trimming pared 4 bases from V and 8 bases from J, leaving 15 bases between. The CDR3 covers 13 residues.

This clonotype was seen many times. The J gene is TRBJ1-2, the V gene TRBV5-1, with D unresolved. The V end lost 4 bases, the J end lost 4 bases, and 17 bases lay between the germline ends. The CDR3 extends over 15 amino acids. Germline CDR1 is SGHRS and CDR2 is YFSETQ. The CDR3 sequence is CASSPNPSSPYGYTF. The DNA for the CDR3 is TGCGCCAGCAGCCCCAACCCCAGCTCCCCCTATGGCTACACCTTC.

The rearrangement uses TRBV10-3 and TRBJ2-3; TRBD1 is a possible D gene (5 bases). CDR1 ENHRY and CDR2 SYGVKD come from the germline V gene. With 5 bases removed from V and 0 bases from J, the gap between germline ends came to 12 bases. The CDR3 totals 15 residues. For the CDR3, the DNA is TGTGCCATCAGTCCGACAGAGACAAGCACAGATACGCAGTATTTT. Protein sequence: CAISPTETSTDTQYF.

The J gene is TRBJ2-3, the V gene TRBV27; perhaps TRBD2 as D (6 bases). CDR3 length: 16 amino acids. Trimming took off 7 bases at V and 0 bases at J, with 17 bases between the two ends. The V gene's germline CDR1 is MNHEY and CDR2 SMNVEV (reference sequence). The CDR3 loop reads CASTSGRQRSTDTQYF. The CDR3 DNA follows: TGTGCCAGCACCTCCGGGAGACAGCGTAGCACAGATACGCAGTATTTT.

This clonotype was observed at least ten times. The chain couples TRBV6-5 to TRBJ2-4; possible D gene TRBD1, 5 bases. V shed 7 bases and J shed 1 base, with 5 bases lying between them. CDR1 MNHEY and CDR2 SVGAGI come from the germline V gene. CDR3 length: 12 residues. CDR3 in amino acids: CASKGAKNIQYF. The DNA of the CDR3 is TGTGCCAGCAAGGGGGCCAAAAACATTCAGTACTTC.

The rearrangement links TRBV6-5 to TRBJ2-5; 8 bases are a match to TRBD2. V shed 2 bases, J shed 8 bases, and the junction held 7 bases outside the gene matches. The CDR3 spans 14 residues. Per the germline V gene, CDR1 is MNHEY and CDR2 is SVGAGI. DNA for the CDR3: TGTGCCAGCAGTTACAACGGGGGGGGAGATACCCAGTACTTC. Encoded protein: CASSYNGGGDTQYF.

CDR3 coding DNA: TGTGCCAGCAGGGTTTTTGCGTCCCTGAAGACCCAGTACTTC. This gives the protein CASRVFASLKTQYF. The V call is TRBV3-1, the J call TRBJ2-5; no firm D call. The CDR3 length is 14 residues. Trimming left V 6 bases short and J 6 bases short, with 17 bases between. Germline V CDR1 and CDR2: LGHDT, YNNKEL (reference sequence).

This clonotype was recorded a few times. V usage is TRBV11-2 and J usage is TRBJ2-1; 8 bases are shared with TRBD2. The CDR3 is made up of 16 amino acids. Germline V gene data show CDR1 as SGHAT and CDR2 as FQNNGV. V lost 1 base and J lost 2; bases outside the gene matches: 4. The chain's CDR3 is CASSLGHSGTYNEQFF. CDR3 DNA: TGTGCCAGCAGCTTAGGTCATAGCGGGACCTACAATGAGCAGTTCTTC.

This clonotype was observed at least ten times. The V call is TRBV7-2, the J call TRBJ2-1, with D perhaps TRBD1 (5 bases). Trimming took off 5 bases at V and 4 bases at J, with 15 bases between the two ends. In germline, CDR1 is SGHTA, CDR2 FQGNSA. CDR3 length: 15 residues. The CDR3 region is CASSTRTRIYNEQFF. CDR3 nucleotide sequence: TGTGCCAGCAGCACACGGACACGTATATACAATGAGCAGTTCTTC.

The chain links TRBV20-1 to TRBJ2-4, with D unclear. Germline loops: CDR1 DFQATT, CDR2 SNEGSKA (reference sequence). V shed 3 bases and J shed 3 bases, with 12 bases lying between them. The CDR3 has 14 amino acids. DNA of the CDR3: TGCAGTGCTAGGAGCGAAAACTTCAAAAACATTCAGTACTTC. Amino acids: CSARSENFKNIQYF.

The J gene is TRBJ2-1, the V gene TRBV7-2; 11 bases are shared with TRBD2. This CDR3 is built from 15 residues. Germline loops: CDR1 SGHTA, CDR2 FQGNSA. After removal of 6 bases from V and 9 bases from J, the junction contained 10 bases not matched to a gene. The CDR3 DNA follows: TGTGCCAGCAGGGAAATAGCGGGGGGGCGGGGTGAGCAGTTCTTC. Protein: CASREIAGGRGEQFF. The variable domain in full, with the rest retrieved from reference TRBV7-2 and TRBJ2-1, is GAGVSQSPSNKVTEKGKDVELRCDPISGHTALYWYRQSLGQGLEFLIYFQGNSAPDKSGLPSDRFSAERTGGSVSTLTIQRTQQEDSAVYLCASREIAGGRGEQFFGPGTRLTVL.